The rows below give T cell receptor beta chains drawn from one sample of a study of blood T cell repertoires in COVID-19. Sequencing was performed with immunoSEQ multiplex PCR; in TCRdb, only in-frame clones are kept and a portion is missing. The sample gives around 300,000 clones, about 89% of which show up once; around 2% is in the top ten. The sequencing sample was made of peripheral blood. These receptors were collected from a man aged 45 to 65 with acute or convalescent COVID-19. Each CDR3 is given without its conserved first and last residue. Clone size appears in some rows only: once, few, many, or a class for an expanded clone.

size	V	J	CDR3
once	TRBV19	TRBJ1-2	ASSIVRADSYGYT
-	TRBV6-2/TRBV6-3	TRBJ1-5	ASSAPVLYSNQPQH
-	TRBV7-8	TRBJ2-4	ASSFRHRGLAKNIQY
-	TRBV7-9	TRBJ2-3	ASRLSGDTQY
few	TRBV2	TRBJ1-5	ASSEGWRNQPQH
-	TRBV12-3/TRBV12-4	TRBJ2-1	ASSPGLVRLF
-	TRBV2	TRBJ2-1	ASRSQILDEQF
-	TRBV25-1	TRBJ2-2	ASSEYPDRGRPGELF
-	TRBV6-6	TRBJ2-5	ASSYSTQLETQY
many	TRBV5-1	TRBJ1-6	ASSPDGGRALH
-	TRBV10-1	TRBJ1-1	ASSESGGANTEAF
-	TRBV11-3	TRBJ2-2	ASSFQGTGELF
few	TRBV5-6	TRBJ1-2	ASSLQGGYT
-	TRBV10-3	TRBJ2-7	AISVEVTGVNEQY
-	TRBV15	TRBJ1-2	ATSQQGNLARSYGYT
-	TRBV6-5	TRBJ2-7	ASSYSRGDEQY
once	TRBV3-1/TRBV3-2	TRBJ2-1	ASSQPHRNNEQF
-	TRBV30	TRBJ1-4	AWGGQGGEKLF
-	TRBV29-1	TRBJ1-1	SVGEGRTEAF
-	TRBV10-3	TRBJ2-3	AIRAGGGADTQY
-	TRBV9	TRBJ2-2	ASSVEWQTTGELF
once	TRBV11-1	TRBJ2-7	ASSSTGSVYEQY
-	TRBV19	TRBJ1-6	ASTSGTGYSPLH
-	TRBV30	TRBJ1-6	AWRESALH
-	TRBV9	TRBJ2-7	ASSASGLDAYEQY
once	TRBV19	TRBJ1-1	ASIQSGGRGTEAF
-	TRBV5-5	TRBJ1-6	ASSKEGGQNSPLH
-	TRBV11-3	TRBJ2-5	ASSPDGGETQY
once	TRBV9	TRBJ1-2	ASSTGQANYGYT
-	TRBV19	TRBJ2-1	ASSIGRGGQYNEQF
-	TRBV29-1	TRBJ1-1	SVFPATGHTEAF
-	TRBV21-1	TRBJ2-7	ASSKAQAGAPSYEQY
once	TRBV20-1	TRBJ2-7	SAKQDYEQY
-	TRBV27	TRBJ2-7	ASSPKWGGYEQY
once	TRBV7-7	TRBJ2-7	ASSSGLGSAYEQY
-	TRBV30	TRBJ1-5	AWSTGQGNQPQH
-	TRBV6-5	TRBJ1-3	ASSYSADSGNTIY
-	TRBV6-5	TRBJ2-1	ASRRDTFYNEQF
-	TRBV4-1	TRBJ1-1	ASSHNRQGGTEAF
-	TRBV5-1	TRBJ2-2	ASSWERELF
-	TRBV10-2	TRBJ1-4	ASSGGRVKEKLF
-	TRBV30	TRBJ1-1	AWSVTGGQPEAF
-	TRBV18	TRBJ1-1	ASSPAGLRTEAF